This T cell receptor (beta chain) was profiled in a study of early T cells in non-severe SARS-CoV-2 infection. Turning to the study itself: Unsorted whole blood bulk RNA was sequenced, with unpaired chains. General observations from the study: VDJdb matching skewed toward anti-spike CD8 responses, missing private and CD4 specificities.

In its sample, this clonotype was seen a few times. Antigen specificity is unknown. Individually, cDNA molecules had unique molecular identifiers attached to them. MiXCR, run by TCRdb on the 5' RACE reads, gives a single entry per CDR3 protein. The sample has roughly 80,000 distinct CDR3 sequences, 10% to 12% seen once. V shed 0 bases, J shed 1 base, and the junction held 5 bases outside the gene matches. CDR3 length: 16 amino acids. Germline V CDR1 and CDR2: SGHRS, YFSETQ. Here the sequenced sample was whole blood, taken at baseline. This clonotype originated in an adult who was a healthcare worker with PCR-confirmed SARS-CoV-2 infection or an uninfected control (not recorded which). The chain joins TRBV5-1 to TRBJ2-3; TRBD2 agrees at 7 bases. Here the CDR3 DNA reads TGCGCCAGCAGCTTGGGGGACTATATCCGCACAGATACGCAGTATTTT. It translates to CASSLGDYIRTDTQYF. Full variable domain (rest looked up from reference TRBV5-1 and TRBJ2-3): KAGVTQTPRYLIKTRGQQVTLSCSPISGHRSVSWYQQTPGQGLQFLFEYFSETQRNKGNFPGRFSGRQFSNSRSEMNVSTLELGDSALYLCASSLGDYIRTDTQYFGPGTRLTVL.